A selection of T cell receptor beta chains follows, all from one sample in a study of cytomegalovirus exposure and HLA in healthy donors. The data were produced by immunoSEQ multiplex PCR, yet TCRdb's version contains in-frame clones alone and is incomplete. The table includes around 90,000 clones, around three quarters detected once. The sequenced material came from PBMCs. The source is a male donor in good health and CMV-seropositive. Each CDR3 is given with its conserved first and last residue. Fields, in order: CDR3 protein, CDR3 DNA, V gene, J gene, D gene. A D gene is named only where the DNA matches it firmly.

CASRGNRVGYTF,TGCGCCAGCAGAGGGAACAGGGTTGGCTACACCTTC,TRBV5-1,TRBJ1-2,NA
CASSLDLELNEQFF,TGCGCCAGCAGCTTGGATCTAGAATTGAATGAGCAGTTCTTC,TRBV5-1,TRBJ2-1,NA
CASSLEQGGDSPLHF,TGTGCCAGCAGCTTGGAACAGGGAGGGGACTCACCCCTCCACTTT,TRBV5-4,TRBJ1-6,NA
CASSEARGSYEQYF,TGTGCCAGCAGTGAAGCGCGAGGGTCTTACGAGCAGTACTTC,TRBV2,TRBJ2-7,NA
CASISQGHGYTF,TGTGCCAGTATATCTCAGGGTCATGGCTACACCTTC,TRBV19,TRBJ1-2,NA
CASSLVYRGAGDTQYF,TGTGCCAGCAGCTTAGTGTATCGGGGGGCCGGAGATACGCAGTATTTT,TRBV7-9,TRBJ2-3,NA
CASSSGQGETQYF,TGCGCCAGCAGCTCGGGACAGGGTGAGACCCAGTACTTC,TRBV5-1,TRBJ2-5,TRBD1
CASSPRVGGSTDTQYF,TGTGCCAGCAGCCCCCGCGTGGGGGGTAGCACAGATACGCAGTATTTT,TRBV4-2,TRBJ2-3,NA
CASSFRSGNSGANVLTF,TGTGCCAGCAGCTTTCGTAGCGGGAACTCTGGGGCCAACGTCCTGACTTTC,TRBV5-4,TRBJ2-6,TRBD2
CASSSPGQGGGSPLHF,TGTGCCAGCAGCTCCCCGGGACAGGGGGGGGGCTCACCCCTCCACTTT,TRBV7-2,TRBJ1-6,TRBD1